What follows are 14 T cell receptor beta chains derived from one specimen sequenced in a study of response to subunit inactivated influenza vaccine. TCRdb ran MiXCR on the RT-PCR reads and lists one entry per CDR3 protein. Of over 150,000 distinct CDR3 sequences listed, about 9.3% are singletons. Here the sequenced sample was non-naive T cells sorted from PBMCs, taken on the day of vaccination. The receptors stem from a man aged 50-59 years who received an inactivated influenza vaccine.

This clonotype came up a few times. The chain has TRBV29-1 and TRBJ2-1; possibly TRBD2 for D (6 bases). Germline CDR1 reads SQVTM; CDR2 reads ANQGSEA. The V gene lost 4 bases and the J gene lost 7 bases, with 14 bases spanning the gap. The CDR3 has 13 residues. The CDR3 protein is CSVVFLATNEQFF. The CDR3 bases are TGCAGCGTTGTCTTCCTAGCGACGAATGAGCAGTTCTTC.

This chain links TRBV6-5 with TRBJ1-2; D may be TRBD1 (5 bases). CDR3 size: 15 residues. Trimming cost V 4 bases and J 6 bases, with 18 bases left between them. The germline V gene encodes CDR1 MNHEY and CDR2 SVGAGI. The CDR3 nucleotides are TGTGCCAGCAGTTCCCCGGGACTGGGCCAAGATGGCTACACCTTC. Protein sequence: CASSSPGLGQDGYTF.

V gene TRBV20-1 combines with J gene TRBJ2-1, with 8 positions matching TRBD1. The CDR3 totals 15 residues. Germline V lookup: CDR1 DFQATT, CDR2 SNEGSKA (reference sequence). V gave up 0 bases and J gave up 2 bases; unmatched junction bases: 3. The CDR3 spells CSARDPQGAYNEQFF. DNA of the CDR3: TGCAGTGCTAGAGATCCACAGGGGGCCTACAATGAGCAGTTCTTC.

This clonotype was found many times. The chain employs TRBV6-5 and TRBJ1-2; D possibly corresponds to TRBD1 (5 bases). The CDR3 covers 16 residues. In germline, CDR1 is MNHEY, CDR2 SVGAGI. V lost 0 bases and J lost 0, with 11 bases in between. CDR3 nucleotides: TGTGCCAGCAGTTACTCAGGGCCAGGGTCTAACTATGGCTACACCTTC. This sequence encodes CASSYSGPGSNYGYTF.

This clonotype was seen repeatedly, ten times or more. The rearrangement links TRBV29-1 to TRBJ2-1; a possible D gene is TRBD2 (6 bases). The CDR3 has 12 amino acids. Between the trimmed V and J ends, which lost 0 bases and 13 bases, there was a span of 13 bases. Looked up from germline, CDR1 is SQVTM and CDR2 is ANQGSEA. The CDR3 DNA reads as TGCAGCGTTGAAGATCTAGCGTCTTTTCAGTTCTTC. Translation: CSVEDLASFQFF.

The chain employs TRBV10-3 and TRBJ1-1, with TRBD1 as a possible D gene (5 bases). CDR3 size: 15 residues. V was shortened by 3 bases and J by 0 bases, with 11 bases between the two germline ends. Germline CDR1 ENHRY, CDR2 SYGVKD. CDR3 region: CAISDTQGLNTEAFF. Here the CDR3 DNA reads TGTGCCATCAGTGATACGCAGGGCCTGAACACTGAAGCTTTCTTT.

There are many counts of this clonotype. The chain recombines TRBV6-5 with TRBJ2-3; the D gene is possibly TRBD2 (7 bases). Germline assignment: CDR1 MNHEY and CDR2 SVGAGI. Trimming removed 2 bases at V and 2 bases at J, with 11 bases between. The length of the CDR3 is 15 residues. CDR3 loop: CASSYSGTNTDTQYF. The CDR3 region has the DNA TGTGCCAGCAGTTACAGCGGGACAAACACAGATACGCAGTATTTT.

Many counts were recorded for this clonotype. The DNA of the CDR3 is TGTGCCAGCAGCCAAGCAGGGTATGGCGAGCAGTACTTC. Translation: CASSQAGYGEQYF. The chain employs TRBV4-2 and TRBJ2-7; a possible D gene is TRBD1 (5 bases). Germline loops: CDR1 LGHNA, CDR2 YNFKEQ. CDR3 length equals 13 residues. Trimming took 1 base from V and 6 from J, leaving 10 bases between them.

This clonotype has just a few counts. The rearrangement joins TRBV9 to TRBJ1-2, with 7 positions matching TRBD1. The J segment lost 5 bases and the V segment lost 3 bases, leaving 4 bases of the junction unmatched. This CDR3 region has 13 residues. The germline V gene encodes CDR1 SGDLS and CDR2 YYNGEE. This CDR3 is CASSASTGYGYTF. The CDR3, as DNA: TGTGCCAGCAGCGCCTCGACAGGGTATGGCTACACCTTC.

This clonotype has at least ten counts. V usage is TRBV12-3 or TRBV12-4 and J usage is TRBJ2-7, with D perhaps matching TRBD2 (6 bases). Trimming cost V 5 bases and J 2 bases, with 19 bases left between them. The CDR3 is 16 amino acids. Here the CDR3 DNA reads TGTGCCAGCAGTCCAGGACTACTTATAGGTGCCTACGAGCAGTACTTC. Its translation: CASSPGLLIGAYEQYF.

This clonotype was picked up many times. The rearrangement links TRBV6-1 to TRBJ2-2; D is unclear. Trimming cost V 6 bases and J 6 bases, with 11 bases left between them. Germline CDR1 MNHNS, CDR2 SASEGT. The CDR3 is made up of 13 amino acids. The CDR3 protein is CASSPRWAGELFF. In DNA, the CDR3 is TGTGCCAGCAGCCCTAGATGGGCCGGGGAGCTGTTTTTT.

The chain joins TRBV5-5 to TRBJ2-3; D call uncertain. V lost 0 bases and J lost 0, with 8 bases in between. Germline lookup yields CDR1 SGHKS and CDR2 YYEKEE (reference sequence). The CDR3 loop spans 15 amino acids. The CDR3 bases are TGTGCCAGCAGCTTGGCCTTGGACAGCACAGATACGCAGTATTTT. Amino acid sequence: CASSLALDSTDTQYF.

This clonotype showed up just a few times. In nucleotides, the CDR3 is TGTGCCAGCGTGACCCCGGGGGGGGTGGATGGCTACACCTTC. This encodes CASVTPGGVDGYTF. V usage is TRBV6-1 and J usage is TRBJ1-2; a possible D gene is TRBD1 (5 bases). Germline assignment: CDR1 MNHNS and CDR2 SASEGT. This CDR3 comprises 14 residues. Trimming pared 8 bases from V and 6 bases from J, leaving 19 bases between.

The gene calls are TRBV28 and TRBJ1-4; weak D call: TRBD1 (5 bases). With 6 bases removed from V and 0 bases from J, the gap between germline ends came to 11 bases. The CDR3 contains 15 residues. The germline V gene encodes CDR1 MDHEN and CDR2 SYDVKM. As DNA, the CDR3 is TGTGCCAGCAGACGTTCAGGGTCAACTAATGAAAAACTGTTTTTT. This translates into CASRRSGSTNEKLFF.